A selection of T cell receptor beta chains follows, all from one sample in a study of T cells after yellow fever vaccination. From the 5' RACE reads, TCRdb called clonotypes with MiXCR, one entry per CDR3 protein. This table holds 250,000 to 400,000 distinct CDR3 sequences, 3.5% to 4.5% found once. The sequencing here drew on PBMCs, taken 15 days after the yellow fever booster vaccination. The receptors shown here come from a man younger than 30 who received the YFV17D yellow fever vaccine. Both conserved end residues are part of each CDR3. The D gene is left open where the match is weak. Expanded clones are given a class, and other clones once, few, many or no size at all.

v_gene	d_gene	abundance	j_gene	CDR3nt	CDR3aa
TRBV6-1	.	.	TRBJ2-2	TGTGCCAGCAGTGTGATCGGGGGCATCACCGGGGAGCTGTTTTTT	CASSVIGGITGELFF
TRBV7-9	TRBD1	few	TRBJ2-2	TGTGCCAGCAGCACCGGACAGGGGTCCACCGGGGAGCTGTTTTTT	CASSTGQGSTGELFF
TRBV9	TRBD2	.	TRBJ2-5	TGTGCCAGCAGTTCGCGGGGGAGCCCTGAGACCCAGTACTTC	CASSSRGSPETQYF
TRBV6-2/TRBV6-3	TRBD2	many	TRBJ2-4	TGTGCCAGCAGCAAAATTCCCCGACTAGCGGGGGGGCCCAACATTCAGTACTTC	CASSKIPRLAGGPNIQYF
TRBV4-1	.	.	TRBJ2-6	TGCGCCAGCAGCCAAGTCAGGGATTCATACTCTGGGGCCAACGTCCTGACTTTC	CASSQVRDSYSGANVLTF
TRBV6-5	.	.	TRBJ1-3	TGTGCCAGCAGTTACCGGGGGAGTGGAAACACCATATATTTT	CASSYRGSGNTIYF
TRBV30	TRBD2	few	TRBJ2-1	TGTGCCTGGAGTGCGGGGGGGCCCTACAATGAGCAGTTCTTC	CAWSAGGPYNEQFF
TRBV27	.	.	TRBJ1-5	TGTGCCAGCAGTAATGCCGGGAAGCGGGGCCTTCGCAATCAGCCCCAGCATTTT	CASSNAGKRGLRNQPQHF
TRBV5-1	.	.	TRBJ2-2	TGCGCCAGCATGGAGGGAGTCACCGGGGAGCTGTTTTTT	CASMEGVTGELFF
TRBV19	TRBD1	.	TRBJ1-2	TGTGCCTCAAAAGAGACAGGGGGAAAGGCTAACTATGGCTACACCTTC	CASKETGGKANYGYTF
TRBV7-9	TRBD1	many	TRBJ2-7	TGTGCCAGCAGCTTCAGCAGGACAGGGCACCCATACGAGCAGTACTTC	CASSFSRTGHPYEQYF
TRBV7-2	TRBD2	many	TRBJ2-3	TGTGCCAGCAGCCACAGCGGGGGCCGGGCAGATACGCAGTATTTT	CASSHSGGRADTQYF
TRBV6-5	TRBD2	.	TRBJ2-3	TGTGCCAGCAGTTATTCTTGGACTAGCGGGGGACTCACAGATACGCAGTATTTT	CASSYSWTSGGLTDTQYF
TRBV12-3/TRBV12-4	.	many	TRBJ1-2	TGTGCCAGCAGTGGGGTCCAGGCAGCTGGCTACACCTTC	CASSGVQAAGYTF
TRBV7-2	.	.	TRBJ2-2	TGTGCCAGCGGGACAAGGGGGGGGAACACCGGGGAGCTGTTTTTT	CASGTRGGNTGELFF
TRBV11-3	.	few	TRBJ2-7	TGTGCCAGCAGCTTAGGAGGCCAGTCCTACGAGCAGTACTTC	CASSLGGQSYEQYF
TRBV30	.	.	TRBJ1-5	TGTGCCTGGAGTGTACGGAGCAATCAGCCCCAGCATTTT	CAWSVRSNQPQHF
TRBV10-3	TRBD2	many	TRBJ2-1	TGTGCCATCAGTGGAACTAGCGGGGCTTCCTACAATGAGCAGTTCTTC	CAISGTSGASYNEQFF
TRBV15	.	few	TRBJ2-1	TGTGCCACCAGCAGACCCATGAAAGATGAGCAGTTCTTC	CATSRPMKDEQFF
TRBV12-3/TRBV12-4	.	many	TRBJ1-1	TGTGCCAGCAGTTTAAAGAAGAGGACTGAAGCTTTCTTT	CASSLKKRTEAFF
TRBV29-1	.	few	TRBJ2-3	TGCAGCCCCCATGGGGGATTGACAGATACGCAGTATTTT	CSPHGGLTDTQYF
TRBV4-2	.	many	TRBJ2-7	TGTGCCAGCAGCCAAGATGAGGCAGGGCTAGGTTACGAGCAGTACTTC	CASSQDEAGLGYEQYF
TRBV4-3	.	few	TRBJ1-5	TGCGCCAGCAGCCAAGATTTCCCACAGGTGCTCAATCAGCCCCAGCATTTT	CASSQDFPQVLNQPQHF
TRBV18	.	few	TRBJ2-1	TGTGCCAGCTCGGTTACAGATACCTACAATGAGCAGTTCTTC	CASSVTDTYNEQFF
TRBV5-1	.	many	TRBJ2-1	TGCGCCAGCAGCTTGGCCCCCCGCTACAATGAGCAGTTCTTC	CASSLAPRYNEQFF
TRBV5-1	.	.	TRBJ1-2	TGCGCCAGCTCCTCGGATGACTATGGCTACACCTTC	CASSSDDYGYTF
TRBV5-4	.	.	TRBJ2-5	TGTGCCAGCAGCACACGTGGGTTTAGAGACCAGTACTTC	CASSTRGFRDQYF
TRBV7-8	.	.	TRBJ1-1	TGTGCCAGCAGCCCCCAGACAGGCCGGGCTGAAGCTTTCTTT	CASSPQTGRAEAFF
TRBV28	.	.	TRBJ2-3	TGTGCCAGCAGTTTAGCTTTTGGGGCAGATACGCAGAATTTT	CASSLAFGADTQNF
TRBV6-5	TRBD1	many	TRBJ2-3	TGTGCCAGCAGCCCCGGGCAGGGGGCTCTATATACGCAGTATTTT	CASSPGQGALYTQYF
TRBV7-9	TRBD1	.	TRBJ2-5	TGTGCCAGCAGGGGACAGAACAACCGAGAAGAGACCCAGTACTTC	CASRGQNNREETQYF
TRBV9	.	.	TRBJ1-6	TGTGCCAGCGGCTTTGGGGTGCGACAGAGTTCACCCCTCCACTTT	CASGFGVRQSSPLHF
TRBV7-3	TRBD2	many	TRBJ2-7	TGTGCCAGCAGCTTAAACCCGCGGCAGGCGGGAGGCGAGCAGTACTTC	CASSLNPRQAGGEQYF
TRBV12-3/TRBV12-4	TRBD1	.	TRBJ1-2	TGTGCCAGCACCAAAAACAGGGGCTCGGATGGCTACACCTTC	CASTKNRGSDGYTF
TRBV12-3/TRBV12-4	.	few	TRBJ2-7	TGTGCCAGCAGTTTAAGAGGTTTCCCGGAGTACTTC	CASSLRGFPEYF
TRBV6-2/TRBV6-3	.	few	TRBJ1-5	TGTGCCAGCAGCCGAAGGACGGTAGGCAATCAGCCCCAGCATTTT	CASSRRTVGNQPQHF
TRBV10-3	.	many	TRBJ2-7	TGTGCCATCGGCAACCACTACGAGCAGTACTTC	CAIGNHYEQYF
TRBV15	.	.	TRBJ2-1	TGTGCCACCATGAGGGCACGGACTGGCAATGAGCAGTTCTTC	CATMRARTGNEQFF
TRBV7-8	.	many	TRBJ2-3	TGTGCCAGCAGCCTTACCGGGGGCAGGGGGACGGTTTCAGATACGCAGTATTTT	CASSLTGGRGTVSDTQYF
TRBV5-4	TRBD1	.	TRBJ1-1	TGTGCCAGCAGCCCGACAGGGGGTACTATTTCGGCTGAAGCTTTCTTT	CASSPTGGTISAEAFF